The 20 T cell receptor beta chains listed next were all sequenced from one sample in a study of T cells in Graves' hyperthyroidism and ophthalmopathy (dated by TCRdb to about 2019). Receptor amplification or capture employed multiplex PCR. Sequencing relied on an Illumina HiSeq 2000. The TCR beta CDR3 regions were amplified from RNA transcripts. For the first round of RT-PCR on the TCR CDR3, the HTBI primer set was used together with the Qiagen OneStep RT-PCR kit. TCRdb cleaned the public reads at Q25 with fastp, built clones with MiXCR and kept in-frame beta chains. All rows with the same CDR3 protein become a single entry with the most common DNA and genes. The sample table records about 210,000 distinct CDR3 sequences; about 16% of these occur just once. The ten largest clones capture roughly 44% of the sample. Sequencing was performed on blood. These TCRs come from a man in his forties with Graves' hyperthyroidism.

This clonotype was seen ten or more times. The genes are TRBV7-2 and TRBJ2-7, with D maybe TRBD1 (6 bases). Trimming took 1 base from V and 5 from J, leaving 15 bases between them. Per the germline V gene, CDR1 is SGHTA and CDR2 is FQGNSA. The CDR3 covers 15 residues. CDR3 sequence (DNA): TGTGCCAGCAGCTTAGGCTATACAGGGTTCGACGAGCAGTACTTC. Translating gives CASSLGYTGFDEQYF. Based on the CDR3 plus reference TRBV7-2 and TRBJ2-7, the full variable domain is GAGVSQSPSNKVTEKGKDVELRCDPISGHTALYWYRQSLGQGLEFLIYFQGNSAPDKSGLPSDRFSAERTGGSVSTLTIQRTQQEDSAVYLCASSLGYTGFDEQYFGPGTRLTVT.

This clonotype has a count of ten or more. This chain joins TRBV2 and TRBJ2-7; no definite D call. Trimming removed 1 base at V and 0 bases at J, with 4 bases between. The CDR3 is made up of 13 amino acids. CDR1 SNHLY and CDR2 FYNNEI come from the germline V gene. The CDR3 DNA is TGTGCCAGCAGTGAAGGACCCTCCTACGAGCAGTACTTC. Translating it yields CASSEGPSYEQYF.

This clonotype was detected ten times or more. V usage is TRBV15 and J usage is TRBJ1-6, with D uncertain. The CDR3 is 14 residues long. V lost 1 base and J lost 9, with 10 bases in between. Germline CDR1 is LNHNV and CDR2 is YYDKDF (reference sequence). The CDR3 region is CATSRAGSRSPLHF. CDR3 coding DNA: TGTGCCACCAGCAGAGCGGGTAGCCGTTCACCCCTCCACTTT.

Ten or more counts support this clonotype. The rearrangement links TRBV7-9 to TRBJ1-1; the D is unclear. Trimming shortened V by 6 bases and J by 1 base, and 9 bases separated the two germline ends. This CDR3 contains 13 residues. Germline lookup yields CDR1 SEHNR and CDR2 FQNEAQ (reference sequence). As DNA, the CDR3 is TGTGCCAGCAGTTCACAGCAGAACACTGAAGCTTTCTTT. Amino acids: CASSSQQNTEAFF.

This clonotype occurred a few times. The CDR3 DNA sequence: TGTGCCAGCAGTTTTAGGGGTTCGGAGACCCAGTACTTC. Protein: CASSFRGSETQYF. This sequence joins TRBV12-3 or TRBV12-4 and TRBJ2-5; possibly TRBD1 for D (5 bases). The CDR3 extends over 13 amino acids. The V and J ends lost 3 bases and 5 bases respectively, with 10 bases between them.

Turning to this clonotype: This may be a read error, as it is one base from a much larger clone. The chain links TRBV9 to TRBJ2-7, with D possibly matching TRBD1 (5 bases). The V gene's germline CDR1 is SGDLS and CDR2 YYNGEE. Trimming left V 0 bases short and J 2 bases short, with 12 bases between. CDR3 length equals 15 residues. The CDR3 loop is CASSVVGAGPYEQYF. As DNA, the CDR3 is TGTGCCAGCAGCGTAGTTGGGGCAGGACCCTACGAGCAGTACTTC.

The table lists this clonotype with many counts. The chain combines TRBV11-2 with TRBJ2-1, with a tentative D call TRBD2 (6 bases). CDR1 is SGHAT, CDR2 FQNNGV, per germline. CDR3 length equals 14 residues. The V gene lost 1 base and the J gene lost 5 bases, with 9 bases spanning the gap. The chain's CDR3 is CASSLGGLHNEQFF. The CDR3, as DNA: TGTGCCAGCAGCTTAGGGGGACTCCACAATGAGCAGTTCTTC. The variable domain in full, completed from reference TRBV11-2 and TRBJ2-1, reads EAGVAQSPRYKIIEKRQSVAFWCNPISGHATLYWYQQILGQGPKLLIQFQNNGVVDDSQLPKDRFSAERLKGVDSTLKIQPAKLEDSAVYLCASSLGGLHNEQFFGPGTRLTVL.

This clonotype was recorded at least ten times. The V and J genes are TRBV30 and TRBJ1-1, with a weak D call TRBD1 (5 bases). The germline V and J ends were trimmed by 6 bases and 1 base, with 6 bases remaining between them. CDR1 GTSNPN and CDR2 SVGIG come from the germline V gene (reference sequence). This CDR3 comprises 11 residues. The CDR3 DNA follows: TGTGCCTGCCAGGGGAACACTGAAGCTTTCTTT. Protein: CACQGNTEAFF.

This clonotype showed up many times. V is TRBV14 and J is TRBJ2-7, with TRBD1 matching over 8 bases. The CDR3 is 14 amino acids. Germline V gene data show CDR1 as SGHDN and CDR2 as FVKESK. V dropped 6 bases and J dropped 0; count of bases not matched to a gene: 4. CDR3 coding DNA: TGTGCCAGCAGTCGACAGGGGAACTCCTACGAGCAGTACTTC. Protein product: CASSRQGNSYEQYF.

The rearrangement uses TRBV7-3 and TRBJ2-3; D is perhaps TRBD2 (6 bases). The ends were cut back, 4 bases at V and 5 bases at J, with 10 bases in the middle. Germline V gene lookup returns CDR1 SGHTA and CDR2 FQGTGA. The CDR3 consists of 13 residues. The CDR3: CASSSGVEDTQYF. The CDR3 DNA reads as TGTGCCAGCAGCTCGGGAGTTGAAGATACGCAGTATTTT.

Worth noting for this clonotype: This may be a read error: a much more frequent sequence differs by one nucleotide. J is TRBJ1-1 and V is TRBV28; D is ambiguous. CDR1 MDHEN and CDR2 SYDVKM come from the germline V gene. This CDR3 is 14 amino acids long. Trimming took off 10 bases at V and 1 base at J, with 16 bases between the two ends. The DNA for the CDR3 is TGTGCCAACTCCCTGCGTAGGAGGAACACTGAAGCTTTCTTT. Amino acids: CANSLRRRNTEAFF.

The sample holds many counts of this clonotype. The chain has TRBV7-9 and TRBJ1-4, with TRBD1 matching 8 bases. The germline gives CDR1 SEHNR, CDR2 FQNEAQ (reference sequence). V lost 3 bases to trimming and J lost 7 bases; unmatched junction nucleotides: 4. The CDR3 length is 14 residues. The CDR3 is CASSFDRGGEKLFF. The DNA of the CDR3 is TGTGCCAGCAGCTTCGACAGGGGAGGTGAAAAACTGTTTTTT.

The chain recombines TRBV2 with TRBJ2-7, with a weak D call TRBD2 (5 bases). The CDR3 is made up of 11 amino acids. In germline, CDR1 is SNHLY, CDR2 FYNNEI. The V end lost 7 bases, the J end lost 6 bases, and 10 bases lay between the germline ends. The CDR3 DNA reads TGTGCCAGCATGCGGGCGGGCGAGCAGTACTTC. Translated: CASMRAGEQYF.

This clonotype appeared a few times. The chain employs TRBV6-1 and TRBJ1-3; D is undetermined. The CDR3 loop spans 14 amino acids. Germline CDR1 is MNHNS and CDR2 is SASEGT. V was shortened by 10 bases and J by 8 bases, with 21 bases between the two germline ends. In nucleotides, the CDR3 is TGTGCCACCACCACCCCGCCCGGCTTGTACACCATATATTTT. This codes for CATTTPPGLYTIYF.

This rearrangement joins TRBV19 to TRBJ1-5; 8 bases fit TRBD1. V trimming: 3 bases; J trimming: 2 bases; junction bases outside the gene matches: 0. The germline gives CDR1 LNHDA, CDR2 SQIVND (reference sequence). The CDR3 spans 14 residues. CDR3 sequence reads: CASSMGQGNQPQHF. The CDR3 DNA reads TGTGCCAGTAGTATGGGACAGGGCAATCAGCCCCAGCATTTT. The full variable domain, with the rest looked up from reference TRBV19 and TRBJ1-5, is DGGITQSPKYLFRKEGQNVTLSCEQNLNHDAMYWYRQDPGQGLRLIYYSQIVNDFQKGDIAEGYSVSREKKESFPLTVTSAQKNPTAFYLCASSMGQGNQPQHFGDGTRLSIL.

The chain recombines TRBV7-2 with TRBJ2-7, with 7 nucleotides matching TRBD1. V dropped 6 bases and J dropped 0; count of bases not matched to a gene: 5. This CDR3 spans 14 amino acids. Germline-derived CDR1 and CDR2 are SGHTA and FQGNSA. The CDR3, as DNA: TGTGCCAGCAGTTCACAGGGGTTCTCCTACGAGCAGTACTTC. It is translated as CASSSQGFSYEQYF. Full variable domain (outside the CDR3, taken from reference TRBV7-2 and TRBJ2-7): GAGVSQSPSNKVTEKGKDVELRCDPISGHTALYWYRQSLGQGLEFLIYFQGNSAPDKSGLPSDRFSAERTGGSVSTLTIQRTQQEDSAVYLCASSSQGFSYEQYFGPGTRLTVT.

This clonotype was seen many times. The rearrangement uses TRBV12-3 or TRBV12-4 and TRBJ2-5; D is undetermined. Trimming shortened V by 6 bases and J by 0 bases, and 11 bases separated the two germline ends. The CDR3 is 14 amino acids. The CDR3 spells CASSRSRNQETQYF. The CDR3 DNA sequence: TGTGCCAGCAGCCGCTCGAGGAACCAAGAGACCCAGTACTTC.

This clonotype was seen many times. This sequence joins TRBV15 and TRBJ2-3; D not certain. There are 16 residues in the CDR3. The V gene lost 5 bases and the J gene lost 2 bases, with 17 bases spanning the gap. CDR1 is LNHNV and CDR2 is YYDKDF in the germline V gene (reference sequence). CDR3 coding DNA: TGTGCCACCAGCTCCCGTTCCGCCTACCCCACAGATACGCAGTATTTT. This codes for CATSSRSAYPTDTQYF.

This clonotype was recorded many times. The chain employs TRBV2 and TRBJ1-6; 9 nucleotides align to TRBD1. The germline CDR1 and CDR2 sequences are SNHLY and FYNNEI. This CDR3 has 14 residues. The ends lost 6 bases at V and 7 bases at J; junction bases unmatched: 4. CDR3 bases: TGTGCCAGCAGATGGGACAGGGAAAATTCACCCCTCCACTTT. As protein: CASRWDRENSPLHF.

In this sample, this clonotype turned up once. This sequence joins TRBV9 and TRBJ1-3; 10 nucleotides line up with TRBD1. The CDR3 is 18 amino acids. Germline lookup yields CDR1 SGDLS and CDR2 YYNGEE. The trim removed 0 bases at V and 1 base at J, leaving 7 bases unmatched. The CDR3 loop is CASSVAPRQGASGNTIYF. In DNA form, the CDR3 reads TGTGCCAGCAGCGTAGCTCCCAGACAGGGGGCGTCTGGAAACACCATATATTTT. The full variable domain, rest sourced from reference TRBV9 and TRBJ1-3, is DSGVTQTPKHLITATGQRVTLRCSPRSGDLSVYWYQQSLDQGLQFLIQYYNGEERAKGNILERFSAQQFPDLHSELNLSSLELGDSALYFCASSVAPRQGASGNTIYFGEGSWLTVV.